The present TCR beta chain was sequenced within a study of control samples from healthy donors and cancer patients. Clones were sequenced by immunoSEQ multiplex PCR, and TCRdb holds only the in-frame ones, with some missing. The data contain about 130,000 clones, around 90% of them singletons. This CDR3 comprises 18 residues. V was clipped by 4 bases and J by 4 bases; unmatched bases: 9. CDR1 SGHDT and CDR2 YYEEEE come from the germline V gene. The clonotype originates from a man between 18 and 29 years old in good health. The chain carries TRBV5-6 and TRBJ2-2; 14 nucleotides line up with TRBD2. Input material: blood. DNA of the CDR3: TGTGCCAGCAGCGCCTTGACTAGCGGGGGGGCCGGCACCGGGGAGCTGTTTTTT. This translates into CASSALTSGGAGTGELFF.